The table lists the clone carrying this T cell receptor beta chain with a count of one. The V segment lost 5 bases and the J segment 15 bases; nucleotides outside the gene matches: 9. Germline loops: CDR1 SNHLY, CDR2 FYNNEI. The CDR3 spans 13 residues. The sample is drawn from a study of blood T cell repertoires in COVID-19. Study background: Samples representing acute and convalescent COVID-19 were sourced from the United States, Italy and Spain.

The protocol was immunoSEQ multiplex PCR, while the TCRdb copy is restricted to in-frame clones and leaves out a portion. The sample records approximately 150,000 clones, 60% to 85% being singletons. The sequenced material came from peripheral blood. The chain combines TRBV2 with TRBJ2-4, with 11 bases aligning to TRBD1. The sequence was collected from a woman aged 55-70 years with COVID-19, enrolled during active disease. CDR3 protein: CASSPGTGGVGYF. The CDR3 coding sequence is TGTGCCAGCAGTCCCGGGACAGGGGGAGTAGGGTACTTC.